This TCR beta chain was recorded in a study of radiotherapy plus CTLA-4 blockade in lung cancer. Study results and limitations: Following radiotherapy plus ipilimumab, tumor-derived TCR clones expanded in the blood.

Alongside CTLA-4 blockade with ipilimumab, patients with chemo-refractory metastatic non-small-cell lung cancer received focal radiation. A note on this clone: Its target is not known.

CDR1 SGHNT and CDR2 YYREEE come from the germline V gene (reference sequence). There are 15 residues in the CDR3. The V and J ends lost 3 bases and 3 bases, in that order; junction bases with no gene match: 7. Generated by immunoSEQ multiplex PCR, the TCRdb table keeps only in-frame clones and is missing some. The data show 45,000 to 55,000 clones, around four fifths seen once. The rearrangement joins TRBV5-4 to TRBJ2-7; 9 positions match TRBD2. The source of this sequence is a human donor with non-small cell lung cancer who had stable disease on radiotherapy plus ipilimumab. Sequences were derived from peripheral blood, sampled from a patient treated with radiotherapy plus ipilimumab. The CDR3 loop is CASSSPVSGSYEQYF. In DNA, the CDR3 is TGTGCCAGCAGCTCCCCCGTTAGCGGGAGCTACGAGCAGTACTTC.